The rows below give T cell receptor beta chains drawn from one sample of a study of molecular identifiers for immune sequencing clone quantification. TCRdb reanalysed the PCR reads using MiXCR and keeps one entry per CDR3 protein. The sample lists roughly 630,000 distinct CDR3 sequences; over 25% were seen once. The sample comprised naive CD8+ T cells from blood, with Jurkat cell RNA spiked in. These receptors originate from a human donor in good health. Some libraries in this study had Jurkat cell RNA spiked in. The CDR3 runs from the conserved cysteine through the conserved F or W. A D gene is named only where the DNA matches it firmly. Rows may omit the clone size; those that give it use once, few, many or a size class.

d_gene,abundance,len,j_gene,v_gene,CDR3aa,CDR3nt
TRBD1,-,17,TRBJ1-4,TRBV4-1,CASSQVVPGAGGEKLFF,TGCGCCAGCAGCCAAGTTGTGCCGGGAGCAGGGGGTGAAAAACTGTTTTTT
TRBD2,-,17,TRBJ2-3,TRBV7-9,CASSPTSGGFEGDTQYF,TGTGCCAGCAGCCCCACTAGCGGGGGCTTCGAGGGAGATACGCAGTATTTT
-,-,15,TRBJ2-7,TRBV7-9,CASSSTGVNTYEQYF,TGTGCCAGCAGCTCCACCGGGGTGAATACCTACGAGCAGTACTTC
TRBD1,-,16,TRBJ2-6,TRBV6-1,CASREDRWSGANVLTF,TGTGCCAGCAGGGAGGACAGGTGGTCTGGGGCCAACGTCCTGACTTTC
TRBD1,many,15,TRBJ1-1,TRBV13,CASSLEGQGATEAFF,TGTGCCAGCAGCTTGGAGGGACAGGGGGCGACTGAAGCTTTCTTT
-,few,13,TRBJ1-1,TRBV6-2/TRBV6-3,CASSLSAPTEAFF,TGTGCCAGCAGTTTATCAGCACCCACTGAAGCTTTCTTT
-,-,15,TRBJ2-7,TRBV4-3,CASSQDPVGLTEQYF,TGCGCCAGCAGCCAAGATCCGGTTGGGCTTACCGAGCAGTACTTC
-,many,13,TRBJ2-3,TRBV20-1,CSARVGYTDTQYF,TGCAGTGCCCGGGTAGGGTACACAGATACGCAGTATTTT
-,few,13,TRBJ2-7,TRBV19,CASSIGDLYEQYF,TGTGCCAGTAGTATAGGGGACCTGTACGAGCAGTACTTC
-,many,14,TRBJ2-3,TRBV10-2,CASILSLAADTQYF,TGCGCCAGCATTTTAAGTCTAGCAGCGGATACGCAGTATTTT
-,many,20,TRBJ2-5,TRBV5-1,CASFDYEATGEAVRRETQYF,TGCGCCAGCTTTGATTATGAAGCGACAGGCGAGGCCGTAAGGCGAGAGACCCAGTACTTC
-,many,14,TRBJ2-7,TRBV7-2,CASSQPGERYEQYF,TGTGCCAGCAGCCAGCCAGGGGAGAGGTACGAGCAGTACTTC
TRBD2,many,14,TRBJ2-3,TRBV14,CASSPGLAPVTQYF,TGTGCCAGCAGCCCGGGACTAGCGCCGGTTACGCAGTATTTT
-,-,14,TRBJ2-7,TRBV13,CASSLGGEHYEQYF,TGTGCCAGCAGCTTAGGTGGTGAACACTACGAGCAGTACTTC
-,many,13,TRBJ1-1,TRBV7-8,CASSFGRTTEAFF,TGTGCCAGCAGCTTCGGCAGGACCACTGAAGCTTTCTTT
-,many,13,TRBJ2-7,TRBV6-5,CASSYSSGWEQYF,TGTGCCAGCAGTTACTCGTCGGGCTGGGAGCAGTACTTC
-,many,12,TRBJ1-1,TRBV28,CATNGKQAWAFF,TGTGCCACAAACGGAAAACAGGCTTGGGCTTTCTTT
-,few,15,TRBJ1-3,TRBV6-5,CASSRVAGAGNTIYF,TGTGCCAGCAGTCGGGTGGCAGGGGCTGGAAACACCATATATTTT
TRBD1,-,13,TRBJ2-1,TRBV7-9,CASSLRQGTEQFF,TGTGCCAGCAGCTTGAGACAGGGCACTGAGCAGTTCTTC
TRBD2,few,17,TRBJ2-2,TRBV24-1,CATSDRTSGRNTGELFF,TGTGCCACCAGTGACCGGACTAGCGGGAGAAACACCGGGGAGCTGTTTTTT
TRBD1,-,15,TRBJ2-7,TRBV27,CASSLRGRSVYEQYF,TGTGCCAGCAGTTTGAGGGGGCGTTCGGTATACGAGCAGTACTTC
-,few,15,TRBJ2-1,TRBV9,CASSNAGHSYNEQFF,TGTGCCAGCTCTAACGCGGGTCACTCCTACAATGAGCAGTTCTTC
TRBD1,-,15,TRBJ1-5,TRBV7-6,CPSSREQGWGQPQHF,TGTCCCAGCAGTCGGGAACAGGGGTGGGGCCAGCCCCAGCATTTT
-,many,12,TRBJ2-7,TRBV27,CASRGRGEEQYF,TGTGCCAGCAGAGGGAGAGGGGAAGAGCAGTACTTC
TRBD2,-,15,TRBJ2-7,TRBV27,CASSLYAAGGSEQYF,TGTGCCAGCAGTTTATATGCAGCGGGAGGGAGCGAGCAGTACTTC
-,many,12,TRBJ2-3,TRBV4-1,CASSLKSDTQYF,TGCGCCAGCAGCCTTAAGTCAGATACGCAGTATTTT
-,many,16,TRBJ2-1,TRBV4-3,CASSQDRGFLYNEQFF,TGCGCCAGCAGCCAAGATCGGGGGTTCCTCTACAATGAGCAGTTCTTC
-,few,14,TRBJ2-7,TRBV5-1,CASSSAGAGYEQYF,TGCGCCAGCAGCTCAGCAGGGGCGGGCTACGAGCAGTACTTC
-,-,14,TRBJ1-5,TRBV5-1,CASSSAGGNQPQHF,TGCGCCAGCAGCTCAGCGGGCGGGAATCAGCCCCAGCATTTT
-,few,12,TRBJ2-7,TRBV27,CASSLHLYEQYF,TGTGCCAGCAGTTTACATCTCTACGAGCAGTACTTC
TRBD1,few,15,TRBJ2-7,TRBV5-1,CASGPTGGFIYEQYF,TGCGCCAGCGGCCCGACAGGGGGCTTTATCTACGAGCAGTACTTC
-,many,14,TRBJ2-5,TRBV4-3,CASSQLGGRETQYF,TGCGCCAGCAGCCAATTGGGGGGCCGCGAGACCCAGTACTTC